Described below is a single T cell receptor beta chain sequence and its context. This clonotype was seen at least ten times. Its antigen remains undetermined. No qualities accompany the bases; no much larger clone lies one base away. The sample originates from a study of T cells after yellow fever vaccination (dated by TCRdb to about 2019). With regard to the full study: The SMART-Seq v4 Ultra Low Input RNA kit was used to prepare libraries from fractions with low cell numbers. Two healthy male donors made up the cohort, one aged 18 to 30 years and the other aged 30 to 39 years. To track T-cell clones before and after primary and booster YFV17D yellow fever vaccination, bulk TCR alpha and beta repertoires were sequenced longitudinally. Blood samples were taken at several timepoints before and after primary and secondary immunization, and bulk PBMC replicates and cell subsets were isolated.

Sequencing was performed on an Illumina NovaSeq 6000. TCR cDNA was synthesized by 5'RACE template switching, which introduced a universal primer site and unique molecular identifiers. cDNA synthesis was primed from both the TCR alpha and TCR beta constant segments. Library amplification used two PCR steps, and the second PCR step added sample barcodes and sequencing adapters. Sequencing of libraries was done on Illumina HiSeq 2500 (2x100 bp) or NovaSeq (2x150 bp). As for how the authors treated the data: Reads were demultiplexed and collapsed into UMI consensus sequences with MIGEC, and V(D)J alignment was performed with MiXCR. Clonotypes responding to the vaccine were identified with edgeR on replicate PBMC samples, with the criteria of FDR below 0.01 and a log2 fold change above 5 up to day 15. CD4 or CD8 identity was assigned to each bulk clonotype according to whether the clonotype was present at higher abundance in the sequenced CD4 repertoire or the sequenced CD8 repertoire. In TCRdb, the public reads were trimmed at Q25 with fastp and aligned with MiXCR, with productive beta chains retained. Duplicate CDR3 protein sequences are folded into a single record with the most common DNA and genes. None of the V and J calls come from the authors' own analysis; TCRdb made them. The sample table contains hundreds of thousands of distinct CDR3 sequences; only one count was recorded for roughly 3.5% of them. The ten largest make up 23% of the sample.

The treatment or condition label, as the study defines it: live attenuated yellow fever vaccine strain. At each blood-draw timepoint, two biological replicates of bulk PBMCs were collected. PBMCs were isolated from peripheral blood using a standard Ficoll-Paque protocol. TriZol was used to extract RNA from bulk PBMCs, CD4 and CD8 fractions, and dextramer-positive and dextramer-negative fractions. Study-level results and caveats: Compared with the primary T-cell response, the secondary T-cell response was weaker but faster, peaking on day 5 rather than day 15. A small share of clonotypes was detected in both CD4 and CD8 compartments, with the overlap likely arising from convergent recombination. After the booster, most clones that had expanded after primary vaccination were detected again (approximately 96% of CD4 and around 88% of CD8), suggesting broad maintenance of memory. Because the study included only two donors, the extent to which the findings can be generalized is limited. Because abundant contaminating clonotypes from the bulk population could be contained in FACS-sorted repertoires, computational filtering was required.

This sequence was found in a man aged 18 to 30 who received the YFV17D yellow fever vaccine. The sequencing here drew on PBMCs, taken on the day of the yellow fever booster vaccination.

The DNA sequence is given as TGTGCCAGCAGTTACCGCTCTCCGTCGAGTAACTATGGCTACACCTTC. It codes for CASSYRSPSSNYGYTF. This receptor chain uses TRBV6-6 and TRBJ1-2; too little of a D gene remains to name it. The junction shows trimming of 2 bases on V and 1 base on J, plus 14 bases between the germline ends. CDR1 and CDR2 were assigned from the germline V gene (reference sequence) as MNHNY and SVGAGI. The CDR3 runs 16 residues from the cysteine to the phenylalanine. The kept DNA is CDR3 alone, 48 bases in frame from the first base.